Here is one T cell receptor (beta chain) with its context. The sample comes from a study of siplizumab effects on memory and regulatory T cells. CDR1 SQVTM and CDR2 ANQGSEA come from the germline V gene. The CDR3 is 18 amino acids. J lost 1 base, V lost 6 bases, and 11 bases had no gene match. Sequencing used immunoSEQ multiplex PCR; TCRdb keeps in-frame clones, though not all of them. The sample gives 60,000 to 70,000 clones, about 87% of which show up once; 1.7% is in the top ten. The chain is built from TRBV29-1 and TRBJ2-1; 14 bases match TRBD2. Sequences were obtained from Tregs sorted from blood. This clonotype was obtained from a human donor in good health. Written as DNA, the CDR3 is TGCAGCGTCCCAAATCCGGGACTAGCGGGGGAGTCCTACAATGAGCAGTTCTTC. Residues: CSVPNPGLAGESYNEQFF.